One T cell receptor (beta chain) is described in this entry. Its specificity is unknown. The source of the sample is a study of T cells in localized non-small cell lung cancer. Broader study findings: Only one tumor region was sequenced, so heterogeneity remains possible. Median detection of top 100 tumor clones in adjacent lung was roughly 61 clones. Compared with tumor, uninvolved adjacent lung displayed greater T cell clonality, ranking highest overall.

Profiling relied on immunoSEQ multiplex PCR, and the TCRdb table lists in-frame clones only, not all of them. The repertoire consists of about 11,000 clones, with around 84% occurring once and the leading ten covering roughly 9.2%. Trimming took off 3 bases at V and 4 bases at J, with 10 bases between the two ends. Germline V gene data show CDR1 as SEHNR and CDR2 as FQNEAQ (reference sequence). CDR3 size: 14 residues. The rearrangement joins TRBV7-9 to TRBJ1-3, with D hard to call. Sequenced here: peripheral blood, sampled before any cancer treatment. The TCR comes from a male donor aged 60 or over with stage III lung adenocarcinoma. The CDR3 region is CASSFTSGGNTIYF. In nucleotides, the CDR3 is TGTGCCAGCAGCTTCACTAGTGGGGGAAACACCATATATTTT. The full variable domain, in which reference TRBV7-9 and TRBJ1-3 provide the parts outside the CDR3, is DTGVSQNPRHKITKRGQNVTFRCDPISEHNRLYWYRQTLGQGPEFLTYFQNEAQLEKSRLLSDRFSAERPKGSFSTLEIQRTEQGDSAMYLCASSFTSGGNTIYFGEGSWLTVV.